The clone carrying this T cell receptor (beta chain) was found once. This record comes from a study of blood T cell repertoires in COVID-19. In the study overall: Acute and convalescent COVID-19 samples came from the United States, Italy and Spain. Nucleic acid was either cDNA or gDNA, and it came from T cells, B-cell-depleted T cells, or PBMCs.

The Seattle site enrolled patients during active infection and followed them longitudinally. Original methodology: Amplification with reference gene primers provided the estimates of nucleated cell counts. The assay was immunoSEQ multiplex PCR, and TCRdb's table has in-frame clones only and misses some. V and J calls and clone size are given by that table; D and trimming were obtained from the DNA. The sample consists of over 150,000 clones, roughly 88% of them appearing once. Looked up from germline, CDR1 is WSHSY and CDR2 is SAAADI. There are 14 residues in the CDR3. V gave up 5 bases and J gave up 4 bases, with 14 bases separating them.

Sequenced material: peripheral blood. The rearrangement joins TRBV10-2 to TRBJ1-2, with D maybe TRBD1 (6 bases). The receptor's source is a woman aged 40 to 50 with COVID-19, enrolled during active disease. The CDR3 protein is CASSPQGKGYGYTF. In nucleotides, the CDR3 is TGCGCCAGCAGTCCACAGGGAAAGGGCTATGGCTACACCTTC.